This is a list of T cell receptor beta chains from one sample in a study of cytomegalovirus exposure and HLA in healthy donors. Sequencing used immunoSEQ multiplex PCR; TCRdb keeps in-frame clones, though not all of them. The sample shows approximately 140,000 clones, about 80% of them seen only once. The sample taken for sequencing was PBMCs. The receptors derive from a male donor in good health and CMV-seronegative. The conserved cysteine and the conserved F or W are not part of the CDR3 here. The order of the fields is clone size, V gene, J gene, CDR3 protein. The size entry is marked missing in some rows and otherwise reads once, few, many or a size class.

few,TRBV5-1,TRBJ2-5,ASSLRDREVETQY
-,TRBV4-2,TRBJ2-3,ASSQDLLSADTQY
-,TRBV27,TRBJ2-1,ASSLGGVGGQF
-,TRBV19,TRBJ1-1,ASSQYTEAF
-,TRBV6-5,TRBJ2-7,ASSYSSTAYPYEQY
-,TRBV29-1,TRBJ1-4,SVPGTLNEKLF
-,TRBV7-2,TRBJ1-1,ASSPRAGGNTEAF
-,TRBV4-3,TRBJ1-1,ASTQVRGDTEAF
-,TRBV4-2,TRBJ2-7,ASSPFRGGDPYEQY
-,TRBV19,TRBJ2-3,ASKMFRSTDTQY
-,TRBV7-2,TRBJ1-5,ASCQGLNQPQH
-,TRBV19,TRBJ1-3,ASQLRSGNTIY
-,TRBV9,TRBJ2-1,ASSVLAGGTGHNEQF
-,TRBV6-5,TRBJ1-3,ASSQTGMAGNTIY
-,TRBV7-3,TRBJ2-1,ASSFTFSGGYNEQF
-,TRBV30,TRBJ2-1,AWSKGANSYNEQF
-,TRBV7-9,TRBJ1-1,ASSFLGRVGTEAF
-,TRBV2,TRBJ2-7,ASIRRGSVDEQY
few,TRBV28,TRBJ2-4,ASSSTGGRRNIQY
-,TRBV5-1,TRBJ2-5,ASSPGQGEETQY
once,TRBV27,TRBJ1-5,ASSLSVGQPQH
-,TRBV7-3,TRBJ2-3,ASSLGLAGGTDTQY
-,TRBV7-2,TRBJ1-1,ASSSVTGLNTEAF
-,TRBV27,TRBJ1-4,ASSGAGTGSEEKLF
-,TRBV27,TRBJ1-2,ASSLAGTRDGYT
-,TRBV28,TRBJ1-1,ASTPGGTEAF
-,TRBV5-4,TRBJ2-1,ASSFASGGAVYNEQF
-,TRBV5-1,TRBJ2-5,ATQPTGTGAETQY
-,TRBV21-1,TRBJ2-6,ASSYWRGGGANVLT
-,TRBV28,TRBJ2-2,ASSFQGSPTGELF
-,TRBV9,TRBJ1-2,ASSVGDIRGYGYT
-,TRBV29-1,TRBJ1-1,SVGQGRTTEAF
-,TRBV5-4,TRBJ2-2,ASSPRDGEGELF
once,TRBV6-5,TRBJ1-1,ASSYSMGATEAF
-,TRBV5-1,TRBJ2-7,ASSLDTQGQEQY